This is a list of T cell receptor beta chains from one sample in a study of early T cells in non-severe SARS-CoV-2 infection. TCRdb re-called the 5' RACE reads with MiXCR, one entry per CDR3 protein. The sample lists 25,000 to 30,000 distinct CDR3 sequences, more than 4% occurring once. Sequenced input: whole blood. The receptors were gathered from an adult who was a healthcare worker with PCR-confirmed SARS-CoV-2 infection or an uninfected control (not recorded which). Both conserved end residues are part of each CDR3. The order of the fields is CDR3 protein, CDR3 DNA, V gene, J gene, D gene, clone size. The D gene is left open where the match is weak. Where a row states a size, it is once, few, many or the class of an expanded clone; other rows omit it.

CATRPRAGGRNEQFF	TGTGCCACCAGACCACGAGCGGGAGGGAGGAATGAGCAGTTCTTC	TRBV24-1	TRBJ2-1	TRBD2	.
CASSRQSANEKLFF	TGTGCCAGCAGCAGACAGTCTGCTAATGAAAAACTGTTTTTT	TRBV11-2	TRBJ1-4	.	many
CASAHGQGKGGYTF	TGTGCCAGCGCCCACGGACAGGGGAAAGGGGGCTACACCTTC	TRBV6-1	TRBJ1-2	TRBD1	many
CASSFSWRGRASGELFF	TGTGCCAGCAGCTTTTCCTGGCGCGGGAGGGCATCCGGGGAGCTGTTTTTT	TRBV5-4	TRBJ2-2	TRBD2	few
CASSAQGTGNTGELFF	TGTGCCAGCAGCGCGCAGGGGACAGGGAACACCGGGGAGCTGTTTTTT	TRBV7-3	TRBJ2-2	TRBD1	.
CSVGSLGGRSETQYF	TGCAGCGTTGGATCTCTTGGGGGACGATCGGAGACCCAGTACTTC	TRBV29-1	TRBJ2-5	.	many
CSSKTGATGELFF	TGCAGCTCAAAGACAGGGGCGACCGGGGAGCTGTTTTTT	TRBV29-1	TRBJ2-2	TRBD1	many
CASSRRQGRGTEAFF	TGTGCCAGCAGTCGTCGACAGGGGAGGGGCACTGAAGCTTTCTTT	TRBV12-3/TRBV12-4	TRBJ1-1	TRBD1	many
CASSQGDSLSNQPQHF	TGCGCCAGCAGCCAAGGGGACAGCCTCTCTAATCAGCCCCAGCATTTT	TRBV5-1	TRBJ1-5	TRBD1	many
CASSYAPPGTGGFYEQFF	TGTGCCAGCAGTTACGCCCCGCCCGGGACAGGGGGCTTTTATGAGCAGTTCTTC	TRBV6-5	TRBJ2-1	TRBD1	many
CASSSTGRVQPQHF	TGTGCCAGCAGTTCCACAGGGAGGGTTCAGCCCCAGCATTTT	TRBV12-3/TRBV12-4	TRBJ1-5	.	.
CSAPGLAEKGDTQYF	TGCAGTGCACCCGGACTAGCGGAAAAGGGAGATACGCAGTATTTT	TRBV20-1	TRBJ2-3	TRBD2	medium-sized
CATQRDGNQPQHF	TGTGCCACCCAGAGAGACGGCAATCAGCCCCAGCATTTT	TRBV6-5	TRBJ1-5	.	many
CASSYTQPNEQFF	TGTGCCAGCAGCTACACTCAACCCAATGAGCAGTTCTTC	TRBV7-2	TRBJ2-1	.	.
CASSFTAYEQYF	TGTGCCAGCAGCTTTACTGCCTACGAGCAGTACTTC	TRBV28	TRBJ2-7	.	many
CASKGTGATEAFF	TGCGCCAGCAAGGGGACAGGGGCCACTGAAGCTTTCTTT	TRBV5-1	TRBJ1-1	TRBD1	.
CSVEQGPDTQYF	TGCAGCGTTGAACAGGGCCCAGATACGCAGTATTTT	TRBV29-1	TRBJ2-3	.	few
CASSYRRGTKETQYF	TGTGCCAGCAGTTACCGCCGGGGGACAAAAGAGACCCAGTACTTC	TRBV6-5	TRBJ2-5	.	many
CASSVTNTGELFF	TGTGCCAGTAGTGTGACAAACACCGGGGAGCTGTTTTTT	TRBV2	TRBJ2-2	.	.
CASSSGTGCIQYF	TGTGCCAGCAGCTCCGGAACAGGTTGCATTCAGTACTTC	TRBV7-2	TRBJ2-4	.	.
CSARSPGEQFF	TGCAGTGCTAGGTCTCCTGGGGAGCAGTTCTTC	TRBV20-1	TRBJ2-1	.	many
CASRWKDTQYF	TGTGCCAGTAGATGGAAGGATACGCAGTATTTT	TRBV19	TRBJ2-3	.	many
CAIRDPGQGLYEQYF	TGTGCCATCAGAGATCCGGGACAGGGACTGTACGAGCAGTACTTC	TRBV10-3	TRBJ2-7	TRBD1	many
CASSSSGRAHEQFF	TGTGCCAGCAGCTCGAGCGGGAGGGCCCATGAGCAGTTCTTC	TRBV11-2	TRBJ2-1	TRBD2	many
CSARALGDYTGELFF	TGCAGTGCTAGAGCGCTTGGGGATTACACCGGGGAGCTGTTTTTT	TRBV20-1	TRBJ2-2	.	many
CASSPLTGIGEKLFF	TGTGCCAGCAGCCCGCTGACAGGGATCGGTGAAAAACTGTTTTTT	TRBV7-9	TRBJ1-4	TRBD1	many
CASSFGLAGGRGNEQYF	TGTGCCAGCAGTTTTGGACTAGCGGGAGGGCGGGGGAACGAGCAGTACTTC	TRBV6-5	TRBJ2-7	TRBD2	many
CASSLGASVNEQFF	TGTGCCAGCAGCTTAGGGGCCAGTGTAAATGAGCAGTTCTTC	TRBV11-2	TRBJ2-1	.	few
CASTTGQGNQPQHF	TGTGCCAGCACAACGGGACAGGGCAATCAGCCCCAGCATTTT	TRBV19	TRBJ1-5	TRBD1	many
CASSRLAVTADTQYF	TGTGCCAGTAGTCGGCTAGCGGTTACGGCAGATACGCAGTATTTT	TRBV19	TRBJ2-3	TRBD2	.
CSARDLGQGLQPQHF	TGCAGTGCTAGAGATCTCGGGCAGGGTCTACAGCCCCAGCATTTT	TRBV20-1	TRBJ1-5	.	many
CASSQLRVNPQRDNEQFF	TGTGCCAGCAGCCAGCTCAGGGTGAATCCACAAAGGGACAATGAGCAGTTCTTC	TRBV14	TRBJ2-1	.	.
CASSGRSYEQYF	TGTGCCAGCAGCGGGCGTTCCTACGAGCAGTACTTC	TRBV2	TRBJ2-7	.	many
CASSSRTSGGGGTQYF	TGCGCCAGCAGCTCGCGGACTAGCGGAGGGGGGGGTACGCAGTATTTT	TRBV10-2	TRBJ2-3	TRBD2	many
CASSFNIPMTSGNLDEQFF	TGTGCCAGCAGTTTCAACATTCCTATGACTAGCGGGAATCTCGATGAGCAGTTCTTC	TRBV27	TRBJ2-1	TRBD2	many
CASSLSPGTEAFF	TGTGCCAGCAGTTTGAGCCCTGGGACTGAAGCTTTCTTT	TRBV28	TRBJ1-1	.	.
CASSVSDRDGYTF	TGTGCCAGCAGCGTATCCGACAGGGATGGCTACACCTTC	TRBV9	TRBJ1-2	TRBD1	.
CSPTSGLPDTQYF	TGCAGTCCAACTAGCGGGCTTCCAGATACGCAGTATTTT	TRBV20-1	TRBJ2-3	TRBD2	many
CASSARTEFNYGYTF	TGTGCCAGCAGCGCGAGGACAGAGTTTAACTATGGCTACACCTTC	TRBV7-8	TRBJ1-2	.	many
CSVPQEMNTEAFF	TGCAGCGTTCCCCAGGAGATGAACACTGAAGCTTTCTTT	TRBV29-1	TRBJ1-1	.	many
CASSLWVNTGELFF	TGCGCCAGCAGTCTATGGGTGAACACCGGGGAGCTGTTTTTT	TRBV4-3	TRBJ2-2	.	medium-sized
CASSEGQSNQPQHF	TGTGCCAGCAGTGAAGGGCAATCTAATCAGCCCCAGCATTTT	TRBV6-1	TRBJ1-5	.	.
CSARTSGYEQYF	TGCAGTGCTCGAACAAGCGGCTACGAGCAGTACTTC	TRBV20-1	TRBJ2-7	.	many
CASSSRLAGVFSNEQFF	TGTGCCAGCAGCTCCCGGCTAGCGGGAGTCTTTTCCAATGAGCAGTTCTTC	TRBV7-9	TRBJ2-1	TRBD2	.
CASSYLGTKQETQYF	TGTGCCAGCAGTTACCTCGGGACAAAGCAAGAGACCCAGTACTTC	TRBV6-2/TRBV6-3	TRBJ2-5	.	.
CASSSNRGGDEQFF	TGTGCCAGCAGTTCAAACAGGGGGGGCGATGAGCAGTTCTTC	TRBV27	TRBJ2-1	.	many
CASSPGHTTDTQYF	TGTGCCAGCAGCCCAGGACACACCACAGATACGCAGTATTTT	TRBV7-2	TRBJ2-3	.	many
CATSRDHSAGEQFF	TGTGCCACCAGCAGAGATCATTCGGCGGGTGAGCAGTTCTTC	TRBV15	TRBJ2-1	.	.
CASSEFLSGTSVGLREQFF	TGTGCCAGCAGTGAATTCCTATCCGGGACTAGCGTGGGCTTACGAGAGCAGTTCTTC	TRBV25-1	TRBJ2-1	TRBD2	many
CSVDEGTDTQYF	TGCAGCGTTGATGAGGGGACAGATACGCAGTATTTT	TRBV29-1	TRBJ2-3	.	.
CASSVERDRAEAFF	TGTGCCAGCAGCGTAGAGAGGGACAGGGCTGAAGCTTTCTTT	TRBV9	TRBJ1-1	TRBD1	many